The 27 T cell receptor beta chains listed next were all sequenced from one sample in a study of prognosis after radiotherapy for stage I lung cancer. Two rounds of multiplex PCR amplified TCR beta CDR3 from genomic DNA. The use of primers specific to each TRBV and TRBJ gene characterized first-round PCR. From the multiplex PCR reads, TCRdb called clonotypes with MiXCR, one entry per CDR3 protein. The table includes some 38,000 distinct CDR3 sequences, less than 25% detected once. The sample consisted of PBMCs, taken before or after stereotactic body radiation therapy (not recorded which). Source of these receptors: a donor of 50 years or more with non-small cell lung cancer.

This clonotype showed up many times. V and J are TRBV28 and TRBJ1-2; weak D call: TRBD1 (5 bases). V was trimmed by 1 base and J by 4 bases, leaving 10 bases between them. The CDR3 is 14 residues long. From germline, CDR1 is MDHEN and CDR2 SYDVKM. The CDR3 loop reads CASSLLGLGYGYTF. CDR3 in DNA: TGTGCCAGCAGTTTATTGGGACTCGGCTATGGCTACACCTTC.

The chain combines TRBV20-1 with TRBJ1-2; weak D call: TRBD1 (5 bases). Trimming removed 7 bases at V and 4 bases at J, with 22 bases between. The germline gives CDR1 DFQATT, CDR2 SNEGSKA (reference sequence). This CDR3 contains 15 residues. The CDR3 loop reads CSERSGSGTIYGYTF. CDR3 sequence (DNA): TGCAGTGAGCGGTCAGGTTCAGGGACTATCTATGGCTACACCTTC.

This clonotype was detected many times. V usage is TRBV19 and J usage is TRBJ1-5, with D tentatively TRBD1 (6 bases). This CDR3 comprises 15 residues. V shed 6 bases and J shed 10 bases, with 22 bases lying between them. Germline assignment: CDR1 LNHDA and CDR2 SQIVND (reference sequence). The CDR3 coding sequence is TGTGCCAGTAGAATTGAGGACAGCTCCCCGATACCCCAGCATTTT. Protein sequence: CASRIEDSSPIPQHF.

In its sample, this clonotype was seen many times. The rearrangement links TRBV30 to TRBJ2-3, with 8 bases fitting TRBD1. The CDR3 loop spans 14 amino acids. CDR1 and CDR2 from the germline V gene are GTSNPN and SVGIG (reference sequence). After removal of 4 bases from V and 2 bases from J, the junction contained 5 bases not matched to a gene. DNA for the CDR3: TGTGCCTGGAAACAGGGGGGCTCCACAGATACGCAGTATTTT. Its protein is CAWKQGGSTDTQYF.

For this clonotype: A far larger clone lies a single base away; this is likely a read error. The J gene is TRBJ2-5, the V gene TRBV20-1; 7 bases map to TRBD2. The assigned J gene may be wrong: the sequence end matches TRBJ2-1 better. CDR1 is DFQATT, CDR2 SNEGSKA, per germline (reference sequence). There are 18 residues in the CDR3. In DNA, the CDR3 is TGCAGTGCGCCAAAGCCGGGACTAACCCTTTTAACCTACAATGAGCAGTTCTTC. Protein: CSAPKPGLTLLTYNEQFF.

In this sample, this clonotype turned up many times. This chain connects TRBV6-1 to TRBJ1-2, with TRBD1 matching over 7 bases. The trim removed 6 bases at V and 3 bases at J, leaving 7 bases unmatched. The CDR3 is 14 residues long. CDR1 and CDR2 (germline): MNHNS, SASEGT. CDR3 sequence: CASSQRGTDYGYTF. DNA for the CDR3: TGTGCCAGCAGCCAAAGAGGGACAGACTATGGCTACACCTTC.

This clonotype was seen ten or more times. The CDR3 here is CASSQGVQGASYGYTF. In DNA form, the CDR3 reads TGTGCCAGCAGCCAAGGAGTACAGGGTGCATCCTATGGCTACACCTTC. The chain uses TRBV3-1 and TRBJ1-2; TRBD1 might be the D (6 bases). CDR3 length: 16 residues. V lost 1 base and J lost 4, with 16 bases in between. Germline V gives CDR1 LGHDT, CDR2 YNNKEL (reference sequence).

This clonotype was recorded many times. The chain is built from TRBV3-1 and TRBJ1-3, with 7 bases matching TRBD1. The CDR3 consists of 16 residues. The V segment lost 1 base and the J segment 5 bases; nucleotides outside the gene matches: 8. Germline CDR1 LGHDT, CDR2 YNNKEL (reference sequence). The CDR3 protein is CASSQGRAGGRNTIYF. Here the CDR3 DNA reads TGTGCCAGCAGCCAAGGGAGGGCAGGGGGACGAAACACCATATATTTT.

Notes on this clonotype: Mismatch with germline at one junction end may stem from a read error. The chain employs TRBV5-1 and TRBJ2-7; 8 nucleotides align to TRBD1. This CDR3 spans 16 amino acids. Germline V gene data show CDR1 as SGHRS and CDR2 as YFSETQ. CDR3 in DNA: TGCACCAGCAGCACCGACGGACAGGGAGGTCCCTACGAGCAGTACTTC. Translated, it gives CTSSTDGQGGPYEQYF. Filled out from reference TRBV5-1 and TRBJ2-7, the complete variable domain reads KAGVTQTPRYLIKTRGQQVTLSCSPISGHRSVSWYQQTPGQGLQFLFEYFSETQRNKGNFPGRFSGRQFSNSRSEMNVSTLELGDSALYLCTSSTDGQGGPYEQYFGPGTRLTVT.

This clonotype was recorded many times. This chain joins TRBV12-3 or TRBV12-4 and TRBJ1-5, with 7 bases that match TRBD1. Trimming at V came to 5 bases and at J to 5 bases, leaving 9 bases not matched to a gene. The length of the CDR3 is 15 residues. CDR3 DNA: TGTGCCAGCAGTCGCGACAGGGTCGAGGATCAGCCCCAGCATTTT. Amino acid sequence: CASSRDRVEDQPQHF.

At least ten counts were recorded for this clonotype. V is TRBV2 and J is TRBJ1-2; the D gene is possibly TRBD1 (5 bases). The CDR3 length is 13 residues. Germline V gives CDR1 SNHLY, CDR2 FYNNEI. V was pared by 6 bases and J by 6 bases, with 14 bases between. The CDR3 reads CASRSEQGNGYTF. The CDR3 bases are TGTGCCAGCAGAAGTGAGCAGGGTAATGGCTACACCTTC.

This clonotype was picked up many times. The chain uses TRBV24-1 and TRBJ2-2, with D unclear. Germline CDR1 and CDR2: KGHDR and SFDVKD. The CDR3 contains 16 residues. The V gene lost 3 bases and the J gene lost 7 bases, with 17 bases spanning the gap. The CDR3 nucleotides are TGTGCCACCAGTGATCTACTTCGCTCCTCCGGCGGGGAGCTGTTTTTT. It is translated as CATSDLLRSSGGELFF.

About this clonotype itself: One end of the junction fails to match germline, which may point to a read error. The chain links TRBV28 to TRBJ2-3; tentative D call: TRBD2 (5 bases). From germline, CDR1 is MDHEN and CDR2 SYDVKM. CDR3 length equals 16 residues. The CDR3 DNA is TGTGCCAGCAGTTCACTAGGGAAAGGGAGCACAGATAGGCAGTATTTT. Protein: CASSSLGKGSTDRQYF.

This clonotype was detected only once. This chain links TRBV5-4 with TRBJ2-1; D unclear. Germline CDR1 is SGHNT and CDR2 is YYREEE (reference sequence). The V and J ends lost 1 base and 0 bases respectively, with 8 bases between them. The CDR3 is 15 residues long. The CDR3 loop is CASSLKRSSYNEQFF. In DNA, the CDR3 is TGTGCCAGCAGCTTGAAGAGAAGCTCCTACAATGAGCAGTTCTTC.

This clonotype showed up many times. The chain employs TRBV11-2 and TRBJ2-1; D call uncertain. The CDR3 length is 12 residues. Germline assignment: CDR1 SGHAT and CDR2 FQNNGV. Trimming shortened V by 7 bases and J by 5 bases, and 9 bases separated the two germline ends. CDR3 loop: CASNPTHNEQFF. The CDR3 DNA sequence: TGTGCCAGCAACCCCACCCACAATGAGCAGTTCTTC.

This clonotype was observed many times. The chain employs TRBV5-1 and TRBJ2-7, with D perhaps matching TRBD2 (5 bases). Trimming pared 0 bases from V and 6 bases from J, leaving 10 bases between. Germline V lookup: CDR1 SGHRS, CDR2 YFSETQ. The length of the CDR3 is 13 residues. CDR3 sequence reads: CASSLGRGLEQYF. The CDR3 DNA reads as TGCGCCAGCAGCTTGGGACGAGGGCTCGAGCAGTACTTC.

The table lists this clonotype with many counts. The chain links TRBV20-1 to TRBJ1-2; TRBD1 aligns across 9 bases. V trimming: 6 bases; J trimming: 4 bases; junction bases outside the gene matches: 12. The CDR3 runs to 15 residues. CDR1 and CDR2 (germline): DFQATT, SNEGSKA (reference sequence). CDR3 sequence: CSATPTGGSGYGYTF. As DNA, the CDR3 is TGCAGTGCAACCCCCACAGGGGGCAGTGGCTATGGCTACACCTTC.

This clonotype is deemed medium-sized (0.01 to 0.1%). The CDR3 nucleotides are TGTGCCAGCAGTGACGGAGGGGGCGAGACAGATACGCAGTATTTT. It codes for CASSDGGGETDTQYF. The chain employs TRBV6-1 and TRBJ2-3; D perhaps matches TRBD1 (7 bases). In germline, CDR1 is MNHNS, CDR2 SASEGT. The CDR3 runs to 15 residues. Trimming removed 3 bases from V and 3 bases from J, with 13 bases in between.

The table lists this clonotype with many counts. The CDR3 reads CSARDSGAGPHTF. CDR3 DNA: TGCAGTGCTAGAGATAGTGGTGCAGGGCCCCACACCTTC. The chain recombines TRBV20-1 with TRBJ1-2; TRBD1 might be the D (5 bases). V lost 0 bases and J lost 12, with 17 bases in between. This CDR3 region has 13 residues. CDR1 and CDR2 (germline): DFQATT, SNEGSKA (reference sequence).

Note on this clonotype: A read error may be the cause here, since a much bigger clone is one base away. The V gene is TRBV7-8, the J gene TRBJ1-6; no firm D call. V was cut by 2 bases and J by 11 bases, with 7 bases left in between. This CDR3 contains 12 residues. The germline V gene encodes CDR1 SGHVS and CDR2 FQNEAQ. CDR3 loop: CASSLMNPPLHF. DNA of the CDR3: TGTGCCAGCAGCTTAATGAATCCACCCCTCCACTTT.

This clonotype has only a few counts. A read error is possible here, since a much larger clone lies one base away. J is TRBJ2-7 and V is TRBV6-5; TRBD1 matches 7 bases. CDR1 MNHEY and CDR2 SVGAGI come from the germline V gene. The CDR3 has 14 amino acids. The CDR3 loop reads CASSYLGQTYGQYF. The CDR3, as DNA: TGTGCCAGCAGTTACTTGGGACAGACGTACGGGCAGTACTTC.

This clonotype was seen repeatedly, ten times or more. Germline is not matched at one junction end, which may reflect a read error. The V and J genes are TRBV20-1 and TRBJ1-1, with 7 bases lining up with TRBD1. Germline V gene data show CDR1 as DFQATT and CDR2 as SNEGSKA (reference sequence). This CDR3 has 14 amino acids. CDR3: CSAEPPGQNAEAFF. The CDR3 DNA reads TGCAGTGCGGAACCCCCGGGACAGAACGCTGAAGCTTTCTTT.

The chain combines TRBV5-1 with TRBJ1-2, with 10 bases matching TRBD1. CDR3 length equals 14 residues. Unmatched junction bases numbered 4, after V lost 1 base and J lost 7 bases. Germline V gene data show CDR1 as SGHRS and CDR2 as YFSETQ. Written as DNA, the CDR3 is TGCGCCAGCAGCTTGCGACAGGGGGCGTTTGGCTACACCTTC. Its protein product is CASSLRQGAFGYTF.

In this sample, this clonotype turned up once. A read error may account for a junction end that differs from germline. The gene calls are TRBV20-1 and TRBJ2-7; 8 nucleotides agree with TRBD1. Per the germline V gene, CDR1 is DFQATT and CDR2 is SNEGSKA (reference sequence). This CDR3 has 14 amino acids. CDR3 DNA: TGCAGTGCTACCCGCTGGACAGGGACCTACGATCAGTACTTT. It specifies CSATRWTGTYDQYF.

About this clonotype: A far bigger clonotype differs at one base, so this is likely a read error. CDR3 sequence reads: CASSSQGNCNQPQHF. The CDR3 DNA follows: TGTGCCAGCAGTTCACAGGGCAATTGCAATCAGCCCCAGCATTTT. This chain connects TRBV6-4 to TRBJ1-5; possible D gene TRBD1, 6 bases. Germline CDR1 and CDR2: MRHNA and SNTAGT. The CDR3 contains 15 residues. V was pared by 5 bases and J by 2 bases, with 13 bases between.

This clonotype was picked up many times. The CDR3 reads CASSRSVVWSTDTQYF. The CDR3 nucleotides are TGTGCCAGCAGCAGAAGTGTAGTTTGGTCCACAGATACGCAGTATTTT. The rearrangement uses TRBV11-1 and TRBJ2-3; unclear D gene. V dropped 5 bases and J dropped 2 bases, with 17 bases sitting between them. The CDR3 loop spans 16 amino acids. Germline-derived CDR1 and CDR2 are SGHAT and FQDESV (reference sequence).

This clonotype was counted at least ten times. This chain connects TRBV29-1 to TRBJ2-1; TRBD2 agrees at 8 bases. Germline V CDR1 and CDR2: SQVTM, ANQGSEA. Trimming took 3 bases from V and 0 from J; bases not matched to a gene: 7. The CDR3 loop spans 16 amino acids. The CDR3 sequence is CSVENPSGSSYNEQFF. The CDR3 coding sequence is TGCAGCGTTGAGAACCCCAGCGGGAGCTCCTACAATGAGCAGTTCTTC.